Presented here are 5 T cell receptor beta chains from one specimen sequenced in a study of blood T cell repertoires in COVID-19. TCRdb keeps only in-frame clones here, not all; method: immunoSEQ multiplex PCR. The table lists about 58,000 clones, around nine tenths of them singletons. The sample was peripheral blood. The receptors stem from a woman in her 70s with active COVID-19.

The CDR3, as DNA: TGTGCCAGCAGCTTAGCGGGAATTTACAATGAGCAGTTCTTC. Protein sequence: CASSLAGIYNEQFF. The rearrangement uses TRBV11-2 and TRBJ2-1, with TRBD2 as a possible D gene (5 bases). V lost 1 base and J lost 4, with 8 bases in between. The length of the CDR3 is 14 residues. The germline gives CDR1 SGHAT, CDR2 FQNNGV.

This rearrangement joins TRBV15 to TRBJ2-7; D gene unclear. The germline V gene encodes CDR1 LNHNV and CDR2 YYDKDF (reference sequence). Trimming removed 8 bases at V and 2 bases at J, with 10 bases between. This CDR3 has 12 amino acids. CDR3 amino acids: CATRGYTYEQYF. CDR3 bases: TGTGCCACCCGAGGTTATACCTACGAGCAGTACTTC.

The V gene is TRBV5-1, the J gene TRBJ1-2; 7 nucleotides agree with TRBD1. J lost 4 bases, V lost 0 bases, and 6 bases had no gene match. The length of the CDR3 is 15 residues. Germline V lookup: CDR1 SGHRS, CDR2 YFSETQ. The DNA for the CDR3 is TGCGCCAGCAGCTTGGCCGAGACAGGGTTCTATGGCTACACCTTC. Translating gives CASSLAETGFYGYTF.

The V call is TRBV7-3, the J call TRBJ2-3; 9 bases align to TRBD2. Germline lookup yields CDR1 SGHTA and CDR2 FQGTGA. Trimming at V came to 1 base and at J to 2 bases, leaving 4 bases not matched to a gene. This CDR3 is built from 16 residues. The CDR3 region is CASSLIPSGVTDTQYF. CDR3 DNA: TGTGCCAGCAGCTTAATTCCTAGCGGGGTCACAGATACGCAGTATTTT.

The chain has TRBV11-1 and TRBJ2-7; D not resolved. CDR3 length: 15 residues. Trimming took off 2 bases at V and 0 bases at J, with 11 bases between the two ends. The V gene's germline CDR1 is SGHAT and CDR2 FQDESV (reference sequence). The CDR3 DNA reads TGTGCCAGCAGCTTAACAACGGAGAGCTCCTACGAGCAGTACTTC. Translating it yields CASSLTTESSYEQYF.